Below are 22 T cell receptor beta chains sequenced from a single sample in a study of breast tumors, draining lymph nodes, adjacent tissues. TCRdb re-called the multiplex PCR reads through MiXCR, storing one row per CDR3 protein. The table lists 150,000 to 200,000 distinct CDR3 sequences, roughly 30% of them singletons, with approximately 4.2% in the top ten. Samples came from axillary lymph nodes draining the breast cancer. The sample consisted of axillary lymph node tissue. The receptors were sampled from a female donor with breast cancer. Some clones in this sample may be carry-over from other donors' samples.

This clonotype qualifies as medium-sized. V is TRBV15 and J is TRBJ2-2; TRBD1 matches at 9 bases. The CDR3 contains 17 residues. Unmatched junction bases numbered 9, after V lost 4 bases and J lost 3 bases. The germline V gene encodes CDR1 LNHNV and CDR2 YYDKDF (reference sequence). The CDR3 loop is CATSIPQGAWDTGELFF. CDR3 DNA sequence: TGTGCCACCAGCATACCACAGGGGGCCTGGGACACCGGGGAGCTGTTTTTT.

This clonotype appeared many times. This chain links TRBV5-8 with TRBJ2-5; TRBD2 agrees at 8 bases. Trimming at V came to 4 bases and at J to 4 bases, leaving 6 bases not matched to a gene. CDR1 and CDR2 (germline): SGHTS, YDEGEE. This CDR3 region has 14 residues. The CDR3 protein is CASSGAGEGETQYF. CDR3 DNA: TGTGCCAGCAGCGGAGCGGGAGAAGGAGAGACCCAGTACTTC.

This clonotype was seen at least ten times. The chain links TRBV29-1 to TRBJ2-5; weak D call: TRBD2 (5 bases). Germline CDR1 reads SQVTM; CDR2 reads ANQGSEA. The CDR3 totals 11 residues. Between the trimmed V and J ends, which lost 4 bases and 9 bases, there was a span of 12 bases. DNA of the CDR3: TGCAGCGTTGTAATCCGGGAAGCCCAGTACTTC. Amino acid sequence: CSVVIREAQYF.

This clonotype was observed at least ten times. As DNA, the CDR3 is TGTGCCAGCAGTGAAAGGTGGGTTGGAGGCCTCGCTTACGAGCAGTACTTC. This codes for CASSERWVGGLAYEQYF. The chain has TRBV6-1 and TRBJ2-7; D possibly corresponds to TRBD2 (5 bases). The V gene's germline CDR1 is MNHNS and CDR2 SASEGT. CDR3 length: 17 amino acids. Trimming pared 2 bases from V and 4 bases from J, leaving 21 bases between.

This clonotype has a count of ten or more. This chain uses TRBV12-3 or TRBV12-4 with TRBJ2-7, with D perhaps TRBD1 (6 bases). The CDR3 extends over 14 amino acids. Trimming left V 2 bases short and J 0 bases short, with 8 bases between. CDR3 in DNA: TGTGCCAGCAGTTTATTGGGGGCCTCCTACGAGCAGTACTTC. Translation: CASSLLGASYEQYF.

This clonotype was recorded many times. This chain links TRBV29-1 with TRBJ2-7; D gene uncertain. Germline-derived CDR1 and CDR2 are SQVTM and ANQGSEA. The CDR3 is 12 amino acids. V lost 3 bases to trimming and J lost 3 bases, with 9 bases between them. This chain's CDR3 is CSVEVVGYEQYF. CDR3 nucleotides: TGCAGCGTTGAGGTGGTTGGCTACGAGCAGTACTTC.

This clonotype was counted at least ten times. CDR3 coding DNA: TGTGCCAGCAGCTTAGCGCGGCGGCCCCGGGGTGATACGCAGTATTTT. This translates into CASSLARRPRGDTQYF. The V and J genes are TRBV7-2 and TRBJ2-3; D perhaps matches TRBD2 (5 bases). From germline, CDR1 is SGHTA and CDR2 FQGNSA. V dropped 0 bases and J dropped 6 bases, with 16 bases sitting between them. This CDR3 is built from 16 residues.

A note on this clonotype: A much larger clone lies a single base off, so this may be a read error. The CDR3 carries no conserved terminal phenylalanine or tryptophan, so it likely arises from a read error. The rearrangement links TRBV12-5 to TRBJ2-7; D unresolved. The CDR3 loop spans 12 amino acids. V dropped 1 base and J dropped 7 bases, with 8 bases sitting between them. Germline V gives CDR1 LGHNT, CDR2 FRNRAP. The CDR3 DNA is TGTGCTAGTGGTTTGGATCCCTCTGAGCAGTACCTC. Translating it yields CASGLDPSEQYL.

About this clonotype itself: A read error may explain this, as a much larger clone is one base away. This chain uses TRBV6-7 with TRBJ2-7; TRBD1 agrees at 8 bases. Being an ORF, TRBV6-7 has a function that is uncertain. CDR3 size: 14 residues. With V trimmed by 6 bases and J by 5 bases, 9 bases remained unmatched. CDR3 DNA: TGTGCCAGCAGCCTCGGACAGGGTATCGACGAGCAGTACTTC. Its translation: CASSLGQGIDEQYF.

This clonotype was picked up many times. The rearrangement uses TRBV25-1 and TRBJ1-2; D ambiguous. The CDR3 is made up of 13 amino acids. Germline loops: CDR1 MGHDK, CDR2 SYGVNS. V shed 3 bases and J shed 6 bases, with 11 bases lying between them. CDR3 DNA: TGTGCCAGCAGTGAGGTGTCAAGGGATGGCTACACCTTC. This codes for CASSEVSRDGYTF.

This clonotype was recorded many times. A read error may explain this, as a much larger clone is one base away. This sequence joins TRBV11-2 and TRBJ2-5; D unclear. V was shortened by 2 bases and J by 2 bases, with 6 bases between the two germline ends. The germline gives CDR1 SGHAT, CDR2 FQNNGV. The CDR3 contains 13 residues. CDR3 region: CASSLSGQETQYF. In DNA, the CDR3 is TGTGCCAGCAGCTTATCAGGACAAGAGACCCAGTACTTC.

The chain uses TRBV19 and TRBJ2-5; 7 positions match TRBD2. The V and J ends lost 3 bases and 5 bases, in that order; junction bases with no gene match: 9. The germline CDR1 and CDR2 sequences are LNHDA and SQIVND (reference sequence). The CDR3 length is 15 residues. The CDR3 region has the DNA TGTGCCAGTAGTATGGAAGAAGCGGGGCGGGAGACCCAGTACTTC. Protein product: CASSMEEAGRETQYF.

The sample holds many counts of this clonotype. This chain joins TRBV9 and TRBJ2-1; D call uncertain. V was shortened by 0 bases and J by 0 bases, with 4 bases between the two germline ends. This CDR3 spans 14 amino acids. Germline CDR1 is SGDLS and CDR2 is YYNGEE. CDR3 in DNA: TGTGCCAGCAGCGTAGTGTTCTCCTACAATGAGCAGTTCTTC. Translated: CASSVVFSYNEQFF.

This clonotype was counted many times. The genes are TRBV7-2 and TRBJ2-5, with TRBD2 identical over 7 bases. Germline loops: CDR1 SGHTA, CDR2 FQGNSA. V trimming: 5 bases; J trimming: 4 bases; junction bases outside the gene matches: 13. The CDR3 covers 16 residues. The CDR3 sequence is CASSPWGGGGGETQYF. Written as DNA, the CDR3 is TGTGCCAGCAGCCCCTGGGGTGGGGGGGGAGGAGAGACCCAGTACTTC.

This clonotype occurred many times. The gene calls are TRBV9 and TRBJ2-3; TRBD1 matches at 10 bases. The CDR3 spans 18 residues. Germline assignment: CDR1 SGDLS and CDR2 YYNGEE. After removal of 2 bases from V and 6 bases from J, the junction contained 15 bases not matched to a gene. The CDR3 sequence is CASSVSTGGSNNLDTQYF. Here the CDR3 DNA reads TGTGCCAGCAGCGTGTCGACAGGGGGCAGTAATAATTTGGATACGCAGTATTTT. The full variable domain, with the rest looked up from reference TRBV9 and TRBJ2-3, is DSGVTQTPKHLITATGQRVTLRCSPRSGDLSVYWYQQSLDQGLQFLIQYYNGEERAKGNILERFSAQQFPDLHSELNLSSLELGDSALYFCASSVSTGGSNNLDTQYFGPGTRLTVL.

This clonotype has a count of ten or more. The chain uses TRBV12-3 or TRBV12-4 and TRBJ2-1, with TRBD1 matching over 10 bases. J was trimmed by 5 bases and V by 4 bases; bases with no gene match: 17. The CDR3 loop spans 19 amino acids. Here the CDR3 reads CASSSLPGQGPPGNNEQFF. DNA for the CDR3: TGTGCCAGCAGTTCCCTTCCGGGACAGGGGCCACCGGGAAACAATGAGCAGTTCTTC.

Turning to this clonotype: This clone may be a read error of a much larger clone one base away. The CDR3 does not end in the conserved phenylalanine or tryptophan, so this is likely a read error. The DNA for the CDR3 is TGTGCCAGCAGCTTACCCGGGGCCAACGTCCTGACTCTC. Protein sequence: CASSLPGANVLTL. V is TRBV11-3 and J is TRBJ2-6; D gene ambiguous. The CDR3 is 13 residues long. V was pared by 2 bases and J by 4 bases, with 3 bases between. Germline V CDR1 and CDR2: SGHNT, YENEEA.

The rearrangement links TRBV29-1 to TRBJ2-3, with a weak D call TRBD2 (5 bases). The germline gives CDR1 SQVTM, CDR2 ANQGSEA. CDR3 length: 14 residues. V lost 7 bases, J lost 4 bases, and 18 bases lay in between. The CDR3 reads CSAQGRVGPDTQYF. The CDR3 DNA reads TGCAGCGCCCAAGGGCGGGTGGGTCCAGATACGCAGTATTTT.

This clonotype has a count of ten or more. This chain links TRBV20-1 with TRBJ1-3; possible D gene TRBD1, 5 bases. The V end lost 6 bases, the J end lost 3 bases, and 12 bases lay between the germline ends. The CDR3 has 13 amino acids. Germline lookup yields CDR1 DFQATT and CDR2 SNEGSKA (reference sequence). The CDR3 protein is CSAWGVYGNTIYF. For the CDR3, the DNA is TGCAGTGCGTGGGGGGTTTATGGAAACACCATATATTTT.

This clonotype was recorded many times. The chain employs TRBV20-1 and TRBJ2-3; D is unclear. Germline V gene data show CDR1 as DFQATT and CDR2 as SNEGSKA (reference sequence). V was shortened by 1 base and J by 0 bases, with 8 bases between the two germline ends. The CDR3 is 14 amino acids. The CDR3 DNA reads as TGCAGTGCTAGAGGATCGTTCAGCACAGATACGCAGTATTTT. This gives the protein CSARGSFSTDTQYF.

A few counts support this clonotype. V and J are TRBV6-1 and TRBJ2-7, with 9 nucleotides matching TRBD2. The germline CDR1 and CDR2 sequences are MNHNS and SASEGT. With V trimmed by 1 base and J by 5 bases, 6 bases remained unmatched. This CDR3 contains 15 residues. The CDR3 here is CASSEGRGGLNEQYF. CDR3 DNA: TGTGCCAGCAGTGAAGGGCGGGGGGGCCTGAACGAGCAGTACTTC.

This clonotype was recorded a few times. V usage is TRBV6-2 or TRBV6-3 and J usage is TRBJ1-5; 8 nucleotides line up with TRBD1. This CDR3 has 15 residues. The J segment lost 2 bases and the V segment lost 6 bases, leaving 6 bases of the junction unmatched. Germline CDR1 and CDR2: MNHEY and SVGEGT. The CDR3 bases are TGTGCCAGCAGGACGGACAGGGCTGGCAATCAGCCCCAGCATTTT. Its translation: CASRTDRAGNQPQHF.